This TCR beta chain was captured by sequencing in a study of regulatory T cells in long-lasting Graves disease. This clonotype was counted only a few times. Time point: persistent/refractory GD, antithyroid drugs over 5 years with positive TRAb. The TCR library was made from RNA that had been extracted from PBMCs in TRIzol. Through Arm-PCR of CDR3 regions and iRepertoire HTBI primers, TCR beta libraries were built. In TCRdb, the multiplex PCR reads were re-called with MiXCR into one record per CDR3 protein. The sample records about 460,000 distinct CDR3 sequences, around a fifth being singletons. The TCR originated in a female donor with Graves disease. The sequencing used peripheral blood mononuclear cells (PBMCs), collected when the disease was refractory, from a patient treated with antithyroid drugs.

In DNA, the CDR3 is TGTGCCAGTAGTATAGGACTAGCGGGAGCAGAGACCCAGTACTTC. Translated: CASSIGLAGAETQYF. J is TRBJ2-5 and V is TRBV19, with TRBD2 identical over 12 bases. The CDR3 sequence is 15 residues long. Trimming removed 1 base from V and 4 bases from J; junction bases left unmatched: 1. In germline, CDR1 is LNHDA, CDR2 SQIVND (reference sequence).